These 5 T cell receptor beta chains came from one sample sequenced in a study of low-dose radiotherapy and immunotherapy resistance in tumors. Alpha- and beta-chain coverage of first-strand cDNA came from TRAV- and TRBV-specific primers. A roughly 20-cycle PCR with a constant-region primer and V-primer adapter amplified TCRs. A single record per CDR3 protein comes from TCRdb applying MiXCR to the reads. The sample has about 60,000 distinct CDR3 sequences; 25% are singletons. This sample's time point: before trial treatment. The sequencing here drew on PBMCs, taken before treatment. The origin of the receptors is a male donor with prostate cancer.

In its sample, this clonotype was seen many times. The chain couples TRBV5-1 to TRBJ1-1, with D maybe TRBD1 (5 bases). V was clipped by 2 bases and J by 10 bases, with 18 bases between them. The germline V gene has CDR1 SGHRS and CDR2 YFSETQ. This CDR3 is built from 14 residues. DNA of the CDR3: TGCGCCAGCAGCTTAAACGGACGGGCCGGGGGAGCTTTCTTT. It yields the protein CASSLNGRAGGAFF.

A note on this clonotype: This could be a read error, since a much larger clone is one nucleotide away. The gene calls are TRBV5-1 and TRBJ2-7; TRBD1 aligns across 10 bases. The CDR3 runs to 16 residues. V gave up 2 bases and J gave up 2 bases; unmatched junction bases: 7. The germline CDR1 and CDR2 sequences are SGHRS and YFSETQ. The CDR3 protein is CASSFVPGTGAYEQYF. The CDR3 DNA reads as TGCGCCAGCAGCTTTGTGCCCGGGACAGGGGCCTACGAGCAGTACTTC.

This rearrangement joins TRBV6-2 or TRBV6-3 to TRBJ1-3, with a tentative D call TRBD1 (5 bases). The CDR3 covers 15 residues. V dropped 5 bases and J dropped 3 bases, with 14 bases sitting between them. The germline V gene has CDR1 MNHEY and CDR2 SVGEGT. As DNA, the CDR3 is TGTGCCAGCAGTGTACGGGGGAGCATTGGAAACACCATATATTTT. Amino acid sequence: CASSVRGSIGNTIYF.

In its sample, this clonotype was seen many times. The CDR3 region has the DNA TGCGCCAGCAAGGACCGTGGCACAGATACGCAGTATTTT. Amino acid sequence: CASKDRGTDTQYF. The genes are TRBV5-1 and TRBJ2-3, with unresolved D. The germline V gene has CDR1 SGHRS and CDR2 YFSETQ. Trimming shortened V by 6 bases and J by 1 base, and 9 bases separated the two germline ends. CDR3 length equals 13 residues.

This chain connects TRBV5-4 to TRBJ2-5; 12 bases match TRBD2. Trimming at V came to 4 bases and at J to 3 bases, leaving 4 bases not matched to a gene. The CDR3 has 15 amino acids. The germline CDR1 and CDR2 sequences are SGHNT and YYREEE (reference sequence). The CDR3 DNA reads as TGTGCCAGCAGCACACGACTAGCGGGAGAAGAGACCCAGTACTTC. It encodes CASSTRLAGEETQYF.